This T cell receptor beta chain was captured in a study of read filtering for tumor transcriptome and immune sequencing. This clonotype has a count of ten or more. The junction shows a germline mismatch at one end, possibly a read error. This library used roughly 400 ng RNA and molecular barcoded adaptors spanning alpha/delta and beta/gamma chains. TCRdb re-called the reads with MiXCR, one entry per CDR3 protein. The sample records approximately 58,000 distinct CDR3 sequences, approximately 13% being singletons. The CDR3 consists of 14 residues. CDR1 and CDR2 from the germline V gene are SGHRS and YFSETQ.

The receptor's source is a donor aged 40 or over with multiple myeloma. This chain connects TRBV5-1 to TRBJ2-7, with D perhaps given as TRBD1 or TRBD2 (5 bases each). Sequences were obtained from a population of CD138-negative cells sorted from bone marrow. The CDR3 protein is CASTLGPLSYEQYF. CDR3 coding DNA: TGCGCCAGCACCTTGGGACCGCTATCCTACGAGCAGTACTTC. Filled out from reference TRBV5-1 and TRBJ2-7, the complete variable domain reads KAGVTQTPRYLIKTRGQQVTLSCSPISGHRSVSWYQQTPGQGLQFLFEYFSETQRNKGNFPGRFSGRQFSNSRSEMNVSTLELGDSALYLCASTLGPLSYEQYFGPGTRLTVT.